Below are 23 T cell receptor beta chains sequenced from a single sample in a study of CD8 T cell repertoires and HIV-1 epitope variants. These receptors' targets are unknown. The table came from immunoSEQ multiplex PCR; TCRdb's copy has only in-frame clones and leaves some out. The table lists thousands of clones, more than 60% of them singletons. The sample comprised cultured CD8+ T cells derived from PBMCs. All receptors come from a male donor with HIV.

This clone has just one count. The gene calls are TRBV11-2 and TRBJ2-1; tentative D call: TRBD2 (7 bases). The CDR3 length is 16 residues. Trimming pared 3 bases from V and 6 bases from J, leaving 18 bases between. Germline loops: CDR1 SGHAT, CDR2 FQNNGV. The CDR3 sequence is CASSLGPTGRANEQFF. In nucleotides, the CDR3 is TGTGCCAGCAGCTTGGGCCCCACAGGGAGGGCCAATGAGCAGTTCTTC.

This clone was detected a few times. This rearrangement joins TRBV18 to TRBJ1-5, with D unclear. Germline V gene lookup returns CDR1 KGHSH and CDR2 LQKENI. This CDR3 has 13 residues. V lost 2 bases, J lost 6 bases, and 8 bases lay in between. The CDR3 reads CASSPGEPQPQHF. In nucleotides, the CDR3 is TGTGCCAGCTCACCAGGGGAGCCTCAGCCCCAGCATTTT.

The rearrangement uses TRBV5-1 and TRBJ2-3, with a weak D call TRBD2 (6 bases). V was trimmed by 0 bases and J by 5 bases, leaving 16 bases between them. Looked up from germline, CDR1 is SGHRS and CDR2 is YFSETQ. There are 16 residues in the CDR3. CDR3 nucleotide sequence: TGCGCCAGCAGCTTGGGGCCGGGAGTGGGAGAAGATACGCAGTATTTT. Its translation: CASSLGPGVGEDTQYF. Based on the CDR3 plus reference TRBV5-1 and TRBJ2-3, the full variable domain is KAGVTQTPRYLIKTRGQQVTLSCSPISGHRSVSWYQQTPGQGLQFLFEYFSETQRNKGNFPGRFSGRQFSNSRSEMNVSTLELGDSALYLCASSLGPGVGEDTQYFGPGTRLTVL.

The chain uses TRBV5-1 and TRBJ1-5; no clear D. The V end was cut by 0 bases, the J end by 0 bases, with 7 bases between. This CDR3 spans 15 amino acids. Germline loops: CDR1 SGHRS, CDR2 YFSETQ. The CDR3 region is CASSLGGDSNQPQHF. CDR3 coding DNA: TGCGCCAGCAGCTTGGGCGGGGATAGCAATCAGCCCCAGCATTTT.

The rearrangement joins TRBV27 to TRBJ2-7, with D perhaps TRBD2 (6 bases). The CDR3 is made up of 12 amino acids. Trimming left V 6 bases short and J 6 bases short, with 12 bases between. CDR1 and CDR2 (germline): MNHEY, SMNVEV (reference sequence). CDR3 in DNA: TGTGCCAGCAGCTTACGAGCGGGCGAGCAGTACTTC. Protein sequence: CASSLRAGEQYF.

The V and J genes are TRBV19 and TRBJ1-1; D possibly corresponds to TRBD1 (5 bases). V was pared by 3 bases and J by 8 bases, with 10 bases between. Germline assignment: CDR1 LNHDA and CDR2 SQIVND (reference sequence). This CDR3 is 12 amino acids long. The CDR3 sequence: CASSIPRAEAFF. The CDR3 region has the DNA TGTGCCAGTAGTATTCCCAGGGCAGAAGCTTTCTTT. The variable domain in full, completed from reference TRBV19 and TRBJ1-1, reads DGGITQSPKYLFRKEGQNVTLSCEQNLNHDAMYWYRQDPGQGLRLIYYSQIVNDFQKGDIAEGYSVSREKKESFPLTVTSAQKNPTAFYLCASSIPRAEAFFGQGTRLTVV.

This clone has a handful of counts. The CDR3 coding sequence is TGCGCCAGCAGCTATTCACAGGGCACTGAAGCTTTCTTT. Amino acid sequence: CASSYSQGTEAFF. This chain uses TRBV5-1 with TRBJ1-1; a possible D gene is TRBD1 (6 bases). Trimming took off 3 bases at V and 4 bases at J, with 10 bases between the two ends. This CDR3 has 13 amino acids. CDR1 SGHRS and CDR2 YFSETQ come from the germline V gene.

The V gene is TRBV5-4, the J gene TRBJ2-7, with D tentatively TRBD1 or TRBD2 (5 bases each). Germline CDR1 reads SGHNT; CDR2 reads YYREEE (reference sequence). The CDR3 loop spans 14 amino acids. Between the trimmed V and J ends, which lost 4 bases and 5 bases, there was a span of 16 bases. This CDR3 is CASSPTGGRDEQYF. CDR3 DNA sequence: TGTGCCAGCAGCCCTACAGGCGGGCGGGACGAGCAGTACTTC.

This chain connects TRBV28 to TRBJ2-1, with unresolved D. Germline assignment: CDR1 MDHEN and CDR2 SYDVKM. With 2 bases removed from V and 4 bases from J, the gap between germline ends came to 3 bases. CDR3 length: 12 amino acids. CDR3 sequence: CASSLEYNEQFF. The CDR3, as DNA: TGTGCCAGCAGTTTAGAGTACAATGAGCAGTTCTTC.

CDR3 protein: CASSSTGIVSEQYF. In DNA form, the CDR3 reads TGTGCCAGCAGTTCGACAGGGATTGTGAGCGAGCAGTACTTC. The chain joins TRBV6-6 to TRBJ2-7; 7 bases line up with TRBD1. CDR1 is MNHNY and CDR2 is SVGAGI in the germline V gene (reference sequence). Losses at the gene ends were 4 bases for V and 6 bases for J; bases not matched to a gene: 9. The CDR3 sequence is 14 residues long.

By share of the sample, this clone is large. The chain combines TRBV4-2 with TRBJ1-2; 7 nucleotides line up with TRBD1. Germline CDR1 LGHNA, CDR2 YNFKEQ. The junction had 12 bases not matched to a gene; V was cut back by 4 bases and J by 7 bases. The length of the CDR3 is 15 residues. This CDR3 reads CASSLGDSGRGGYTF. CDR3 sequence (DNA): TGTGCCAGCAGCCTAGGGGACAGCGGGAGGGGTGGCTACACCTTC.

By share, this clone ranks as medium-sized. The rearrangement links TRBV6-1 to TRBJ2-7; D is undetermined. CDR1 is MNHNS, CDR2 SASEGT, per germline. Trimming left V 1 base short and J 2 bases short, with 9 bases between. The CDR3 is made up of 14 amino acids. CDR3 sequence (DNA): TGTGCCAGCAGTGAAGGAGCAGGTCCCTACGAGCAGTACTTC. Translation gives CASSEGAGPYEQYF.

V gene TRBV19 combines with J gene TRBJ1-5; TRBD1 agrees at 9 bases. This CDR3 has 12 amino acids. Germline V gene data show CDR1 as LNHDA and CDR2 as SQIVND (reference sequence). After removal of 11 bases from V and 4 bases from J, the junction contained 3 bases not matched to a gene. The CDR3 is CAGGQGNQPQHF. Here the CDR3 DNA reads TGTGCCGGCGGACAGGGGAATCAGCCCCAGCATTTT.

The V call is TRBV28, the J call TRBJ2-7; weak D call: TRBD2 (6 bases). Trimming removed 5 bases at V and 7 bases at J, with 21 bases between. Germline V gene data show CDR1 as MDHEN and CDR2 as SYDVKM. CDR3 size: 15 residues. CDR3 residues: CASSIIADSTKEQYF. The DNA of the CDR3 is TGTGCCAGCAGTATCATAGCGGATTCGACTAAGGAGCAGTACTTC.

The chain joins TRBV6-4 to TRBJ1-1, with D uncertain. Germline-derived CDR1 and CDR2 are MRHNA and SNTAGT. The CDR3 runs 13 residues. With 0 bases removed from V and 2 bases from J, the gap between germline ends came to 4 bases. This CDR3 is CASSDSENTEAFF. In DNA form, the CDR3 reads TGTGCCAGCAGTGACTCAGAAAACACTGAAGCTTTCTTT.

This rearrangement joins TRBV29-1 to TRBJ2-7; 11 bases map to TRBD2. Germline V gene lookup returns CDR1 SQVTM and CDR2 ANQGSEA. The CDR3 loop spans 17 amino acids. J lost 5 bases, V lost 4 bases, and 16 bases had no gene match. CDR3 in amino acids: CSVGGTSGGLFVHEQYF. The DNA for the CDR3 is TGCAGCGTTGGAGGGACTAGCGGAGGCTTATTCGTCCACGAGCAGTACTTC.

The CDR3 sequence is CASRASGPPGELFF. DNA of the CDR3: TGTGCCAGCAGGGCTTCAGGGCCCCCCGGGGAGCTGTTTTTT. The V call is TRBV5-5, the J call TRBJ2-2; D may be TRBD1 (5 bases). The CDR3 has 14 residues. The germline V gene encodes CDR1 SGHKS and CDR2 YYEKEE (reference sequence). V lost 5 bases to trimming and J lost 6 bases, with 14 bases between them.

The V call is TRBV4-3, the J call TRBJ2-7; TRBD2 aligns across 8 bases. This CDR3 is built from 15 residues. J gave up 0 bases and V 4 bases, and 5 bases lay outside the gene matches. The germline V gene has CDR1 LGHNA and CDR2 YSLEER. The CDR3 DNA reads as TGCGCCAGCAGCCTAGGTAGCGGGGTCTCCTACGAGCAGTACTTC. Translation: CASSLGSGVSYEQYF.

CDR3 residues: CASSLSESPYEQYF. CDR3 nucleotide sequence: TGTGCCAGCAGCTTGTCGGAGTCCCCATACGAGCAGTACTTC. The chain links TRBV5-4 to TRBJ2-7; no clear D. The germline V gene encodes CDR1 SGHNT and CDR2 YYREEE (reference sequence). The length of the CDR3 is 14 residues. V dropped 1 base and J dropped 4 bases, with 12 bases sitting between them.

The rearrangement joins TRBV19 to TRBJ2-5, with 7 bases aligning to TRBD1. Germline V lookup: CDR1 LNHDA, CDR2 SQIVND (reference sequence). This CDR3 is built from 14 residues. With V trimmed by 6 bases and J by 4 bases, 8 bases remained unmatched. CDR3 loop: CASRPTGARETQYF. The CDR3 DNA reads TGTGCCAGTAGACCAACAGGGGCAAGAGAGACCCAGTACTTC.

The rearrangement links TRBV9 to TRBJ1-5; D possibly corresponds to TRBD1 (5 bases). Germline CDR1 is SGDLS and CDR2 is YYNGEE. The CDR3 is 14 amino acids. The V end was cut by 0 bases, the J end by 5 bases, with 9 bases between. The CDR3 spells CASSVEGEHQPQHF. The CDR3 coding sequence is TGTGCCAGCAGCGTAGAAGGGGAGCATCAGCCCCAGCATTTT.

Only one count was recorded for this clone. This rearrangement joins TRBV7-3 to TRBJ2-1, with 11 bases lining up with TRBD2. The germline gives CDR1 SGHTA, CDR2 FQGTGA. Germline trimming cut 1 base from V and 5 bases from J; bases unmatched to any gene: 10. The CDR3 spans 18 residues. In DNA, the CDR3 is TGTGCCAGCAGCTTAATTGATGATAGCGGGGGGGCCCACAATGAGCAGTTCTTC. Protein product: CASSLIDDSGGAHNEQFF.

This clone was observed a single time. The rearrangement uses TRBV28 and TRBJ1-4; tentatively, D is TRBD1 (6 bases). Per the germline V gene, CDR1 is MDHEN and CDR2 is SYDVKM. The CDR3 sequence is 16 residues long. With 5 bases removed from V and 8 bases from J, the gap between germline ends came to 21 bases. The CDR3 loop is CASSLSDAGVGEKLFF. The CDR3 DNA follows: TGTGCCAGCAGTCTTTCCGACGCAGGGGTTGGGGAAAAACTGTTTTTT.